The 6 T cell receptor beta chains below were found in one sample sequenced in a study of CD8 T cells in Susac syndrome. It was with random hexamers that roughly 0.45 to 1 ug RNA was reverse transcribed. Each CDR3 protein is one row after TCRdb ran MiXCR on the immunoSEQ multiplex PCR reads. The sample has roughly 67,000 distinct CDR3 sequences, about 95% seen once. Sequencing input: CD8+ T cells from PBMCs. The source is a human donor with multiple sclerosis.

J is TRBJ2-7 and V is TRBV9; 9 nucleotides align to TRBD1. CDR1 and CDR2 from the germline V gene are SGDLS and YYNGEE. This CDR3 spans 14 amino acids. Unmatched junction bases numbered 5, after V lost 0 bases and J lost 7 bases. The CDR3 spells CASSVEQGALEQYF. CDR3 nucleotide sequence: TGTGCCAGCAGCGTAGAACAGGGGGCGTTGGAGCAGTACTTC.

The chain uses TRBV19 and TRBJ2-1; 8 nucleotides agree with TRBD2. CDR3 length: 16 residues. J was trimmed by 0 bases and V by 7 bases; bases with no gene match: 8. Germline values: CDR1 LNHDA, CDR2 SQIVND (reference sequence). DNA of the CDR3: TGTGCCAGTACCAGACTAGCGACTAGCTCCTACAATGAGCAGTTCTTC. This gives the protein CASTRLATSSYNEQFF.

V usage is TRBV29-1 and J usage is TRBJ1-3; a weak D match, TRBD1 (5 bases). CDR1 is SQVTM and CDR2 is ANQGSEA in the germline V gene. The CDR3 has 14 amino acids. With 4 bases removed from V and 4 bases from J, the gap between germline ends came to 14 bases. The DNA of the CDR3 is TGCAGCGTTGCGTGGGACCCGAGGGGAAACACCATATATTTT. Protein: CSVAWDPRGNTIYF.

The chain uses TRBV7-9 and TRBJ2-7; 12 bases are shared with TRBD2. The germline gives CDR1 SEHNR, CDR2 FQNEAQ (reference sequence). The CDR3 consists of 15 residues. V lost 7 bases, J lost 6 bases, and 10 bases stayed unmatched. The CDR3 spells CASMFLAGGRGEQYF. The DNA for the CDR3 is TGTGCCAGCATGTTCCTAGCGGGGGGGCGGGGCGAGCAGTACTTC.

This clonotype was recorded once. This chain uses TRBV12-3 or TRBV12-4 with TRBJ2-7; D possibly corresponds to TRBD1 (6 bases). This CDR3 has 13 amino acids. V was clipped by 4 bases and J by 5 bases, with 12 bases between them. DNA of the CDR3: TGTGCCAGCAGTTCTACAGGGTTCCACGAGCAGTACTTC. It specifies CASSSTGFHEQYF.

The chain combines TRBV19 with TRBJ1-1; D not certain. V gave up 2 bases and J gave up 5 bases, with 3 bases separating them. CDR1 is LNHDA and CDR2 is SQIVND in the germline V gene (reference sequence). This CDR3 spans 11 amino acids. The CDR3: CASSITTEAFF. The CDR3, as DNA: TGTGCCAGTAGTATAACGACTGAAGCTTTCTTT.